What follows describes a single T cell receptor beta chain. Antigen: not known. The sample is drawn from a study of shared clonotypes between healthy human individuals. CDR1 and CDR2 from the germline V gene are SGHRS and YFSETQ. V gave up 0 bases and J gave up 4 bases, with 5 bases separating them. The CDR3 is 13 amino acids. With ten immunoSEQ deep assay plates, unsorted PBMC DNA underwent sequencing. Profiling relied on immunoSEQ multiplex PCR, and the TCRdb table lists in-frame clones only, not all of them. The sample contains about 500,000 clones, around 77% of which appear only once. General study points: In this cohort, only blood was sampled, and tissue repertoires likely differ. Deeper or shallower sequencing was expected to change how clonotypes are shared among donors. Since donors were few, the genetic and exposure-history diversity represented was limited.

V and J are TRBV5-1 and TRBJ1-3; D unresolved. The clonotype originates from a woman aged 35 to 49 in good health. Some clones in this sample may be carry-over from other donors' samples. Sequenced input: PBMCs. The CDR3 bases are TGCGCCAGCAGCTTGGGGATAGGAAACACCATATATTTT. Translating gives CASSLGIGNTIYF.